The T cell receptor beta chain under discussion was sequenced for a study of shared clonotypes between healthy human individuals. Produced via immunoSEQ multiplex PCR; TCRdb's table is partial and in-frame only. The data show more than 550,000 clones, 72% seen once. The study separated CD4+ cells into CD45RA+ naive and CD45RA-negative memory subsets. This CDR3 has 13 amino acids. The germline gives CDR1 LNHDA, CDR2 SQIVND (reference sequence). The V gene end was trimmed by 6 bases and the J gene end by 4 bases; junction bases not matched to a gene: 3. A few counts support this clone. The antigen remains undetermined. The study, taken as a whole, reports: Clonotypes shared by all four donors outscored non-shared clonotypes in generation probability. In a few donors, about 5% of naive CD4 clonotypes appeared in common.

The chain links TRBV19 to TRBJ1-2, with 9 bases that match TRBD1. This TCR derives from a woman aged 25 to 45 in good health. The specimen sequenced was memory CD4+ T cells sorted from blood. Subset noted: CD45RA-negative fraction. The CDR3 sequence: CASRGQGTYGYTF. CDR3 nucleotides: TGTGCCAGTAGGGGACAGGGCACCTATGGCTACACCTTC.